What follows is one TCR beta chain and its context. Its specificity is not known. Using immunoSEQ multiplex PCR, the repertoire was profiled, and TCRdb retains in-frame clones only, with some absent. Counted here are approximately 250,000 clones, 70% to 90% occurring once; the ten biggest clones make up less than 3.5%. The sample belongs to a study of Ad26.COV2.S vaccination and SARS-CoV-2 variants. Study background: Dosing was one shot or two shots 56 days apart. The study, taken as a whole, reports: Possible underestimation of total T cell responses by the TCR breadth and depth analyses was noted. Reported findings describe substantial breadth in spike-specific CD8+ and CD4+ T cell responses following vaccination.

The CDR3 runs to 14 residues. Treatment reported: around 19 received Ad26.COV2.S at low or high dose, single or two shots; roughly 5 received placebo; per-sample allocation not given. It was on day 63 after the first vaccine or placebo injection that samples were taken. The sequence was obtained from a person between 18 and 59 years old who received the Ad26.COV2.S COVID-19 vaccine or a placebo. The sequencing here drew on peripheral blood, taken in a trial of Ad26.COV2.S vaccine versus placebo. The chain carries TRBV21-1 and TRBJ2-5; the tabulated D call, TRBD2, remains unverified against the DNA. TRBV21-1 is a documented pseudogene. Here the CDR3 DNA reads TGTGCTAGCAGCATACCGGGACTACAAGAGACCCAGTACTTC. Its protein is CASSIPGLQETQYF.